The 30 T cell receptor beta chains given below trace back to one sample, sequenced in a study of cytomegalovirus exposure and HLA in healthy donors. A multiplex PCR was run with 60 Vbeta primers and 13 Jbeta primers. Measured with immunoSEQ multiplex PCR; TCRdb has only the in-frame clones, and not every one. The data hold about 110,000 clones, with roughly 80% observed a single time. The specimen was PBMCs. Receptors were obtained from a woman in her thirties or forties in good health and CMV-seropositive.

The chain combines TRBV7-8 with TRBJ2-3, with 7 bases lining up with TRBD1. With V trimmed by 5 bases and J by 1 base, 12 bases remained unmatched. This CDR3 contains 17 residues. Germline V gene sequence: CDR1 SGHVS, CDR2 FQNEAQ. CDR3 in amino acids: CASSAYTGVLGTDTQYF. In DNA form, the CDR3 reads TGTGCCAGCAGCGCCTATACAGGGGTGTTGGGCACAGATACGCAGTATTTT.

This clone occurred once. The genes are TRBV6-6 and TRBJ2-5; TRBD2 matches at 8 bases. Germline V gives CDR1 MNHNY, CDR2 SVGAGI (reference sequence). This CDR3 is 14 amino acids long. Trimming cost V 6 bases and J 2 bases; bases outside gene matches: 5. The CDR3 nucleotides read TGTGCCAGCAGCGCGTCTAGCGGGCAAGAGACCCAGTACTTC. As protein: CASSASSGQETQYF.

The rearrangement joins TRBV19 to TRBJ2-7; D perhaps matches TRBD1 (5 bases). Trimming left V 3 bases short and J 2 bases short, with 11 bases between. The germline V gene has CDR1 LNHDA and CDR2 SQIVND (reference sequence). CDR3 size: 14 residues. CDR3 region: CASSIPGRPYEQYF. CDR3 nucleotides: TGTGCCAGTAGTATCCCAGGGCGGCCCTACGAGCAGTACTTC. The full variable domain, rest sourced from reference TRBV19 and TRBJ2-7, is DGGITQSPKYLFRKEGQNVTLSCEQNLNHDAMYWYRQDPGQGLRLIYYSQIVNDFQKGDIAEGYSVSREKKESFPLTVTSAQKNPTAFYLCASSIPGRPYEQYFGPGTRLTVT.

This clone has a handful of counts. Other DNA sequences in this sample translate to the same CDR3. The J gene is TRBJ2-7, the V gene TRBV19; 7 bases align to TRBD1. V shed 5 bases, J shed 3 bases, and the junction held 7 bases outside the gene matches. The CDR3 has 14 residues. CDR1 and CDR2 from the germline V gene are LNHDA and SQIVND (reference sequence). CDR3 DNA sequence: TGTGCCAGTAGTGCCCCCGGGACAGACTACGAGCAGTACTTC. Protein product: CASSAPGTDYEQYF.

The chain couples TRBV6-5 to TRBJ1-4, with 9 bases lining up with TRBD1. The CDR3 has 15 amino acids. The J segment lost 12 bases and the V segment lost 5 bases, leaving 13 bases of the junction unmatched. Germline V gene sequence: CDR1 MNHEY, CDR2 SVGAGI. This CDR3 reads CASSGTNRGQRELFF. CDR3 coding DNA: TGTGCCAGCAGTGGCACCAACAGGGGGCAAAGGGAACTGTTTTTT.

The rearrangement uses TRBV2 and TRBJ2-1, with 10 positions matching TRBD1. Germline values: CDR1 SNHLY, CDR2 FYNNEI. V lost 6 bases and J lost 7; bases outside the gene matches: 3. The CDR3 sequence is 13 residues long. Written as DNA, the CDR3 is TGTGCCAGCAGCAGGGACAGGGGAAATGAGCAGTTCTTC. It translates to CASSRDRGNEQFF.

This clone turned up a few times. V usage is TRBV7-9 and J usage is TRBJ1-5; D is uncertain. V lost 5 bases, J lost 3 bases, and 8 bases lay in between. The CDR3 totals 13 residues. CDR1 is SEHNR and CDR2 is FQNEAQ in the germline V gene (reference sequence). The CDR3 DNA reads TGTGCCAGCAGCCTGACTGACAATCAGCCCCAGCATTTT. This gives the protein CASSLTDNQPQHF.

The rearrangement joins TRBV28 to TRBJ1-4, with no clear D. V was cut by 10 bases and J by 0 bases, with 9 bases left in between. This CDR3 contains 13 residues. CDR1 and CDR2 from the germline V gene are MDHEN and SYDVKM. CDR3 DNA: TGTGCCACCACTCAGGCAACTAATGAAAAACTGTTTTTT. It codes for CATTQATNEKLFF.

The chain links TRBV19 to TRBJ1-2, with 7 nucleotides matching TRBD1. The V and J ends lost 3 bases and 2 bases, in that order; junction bases with no gene match: 27. This CDR3 has 22 amino acids. Germline V CDR1 and CDR2: LNHDA, SQIVND (reference sequence). The CDR3 coding sequence is TGTGCCAGTAGTATTCTACGGGACAGCAGCATAACGACCCGCAACAAAAACTATGGCTACACCTTC. Its translation is CASSILRDSSITTRNKNYGYTF.

This chain uses TRBV15 with TRBJ1-5; TRBD1 matches at 7 bases. CDR3 length: 15 amino acids. V lost 9 bases, J lost 0 bases, and 8 bases stayed unmatched. The germline CDR1 and CDR2 sequences are LNHNV and YYDKDF (reference sequence). Here the CDR3 reads CATQEHRGSNQPQHF. CDR3 in DNA: TGTGCCACTCAGGAGCACAGGGGTAGCAATCAGCCCCAGCATTTT.

The chain employs TRBV28 and TRBJ2-7; possible D gene TRBD1, 5 bases. The CDR3 loop spans 13 amino acids. V was shortened by 4 bases and J by 3 bases, with 10 bases between the two germline ends. The germline V gene encodes CDR1 MDHEN and CDR2 SYDVKM. CDR3 sequence: CASSSGSIYEQYF. CDR3 sequence (DNA): TGTGCCAGCAGTTCAGGGTCCATCTACGAGCAGTACTTC.

The chain couples TRBV7-3 to TRBJ2-1; 8 bases are shared with TRBD1. Germline assignment: CDR1 SGHTA and CDR2 FQGTGA. CDR3 length equals 12 residues. V dropped 5 bases and J dropped 12; count of bases not matched to a gene: 6. The CDR3 reads CASSPGQGRQFF. The DNA for the CDR3 is TGTGCCAGCAGCCCCGGACAGGGAAGGCAGTTCTTC. The whole variable domain, filled in from reference TRBV7-3 and TRBJ2-1, reads GAGVSQTPSNKVTEKGKYVELRCDPISGHTALYWYRQSLGQGPEFLIYFQGTGAADDSGLPNDRFFAVRPEGSVSTLKIQRTERGDSAVYLCASSPGQGRQFFGPGTRLTVL.

This rearrangement joins TRBV4-3 to TRBJ2-3, with 9 nucleotides matching TRBD1. V lost 0 bases to trimming and J lost 4 bases; unmatched junction nucleotides: 11. In germline, CDR1 is LGHNA, CDR2 YSLEER. CDR3 length: 18 amino acids. As DNA, the CDR3 is TGCGCCAGCAGCCAAGATAGCCCGGGACAGGGTCTGTCAGATACGCAGTATTTT. This codes for CASSQDSPGQGLSDTQYF.

The V call is TRBV10-2, the J call TRBJ1-3, with 7 nucleotides matching TRBD1. J was trimmed by 0 bases and V by 7 bases; bases with no gene match: 6. The CDR3 runs to 15 residues. Germline V lookup: CDR1 WSHSY, CDR2 SAAADI. CDR3 bases: TGCGCCAGCATTGCCGGGACAGACTCTGGAAACACCATATATTTT. It yields the protein CASIAGTDSGNTIYF.

This clone has only one observation. The rearrangement links TRBV9 to TRBJ2-7; 10 nucleotides align to TRBD2. Per germline, CDR1 SGDLS and CDR2 YYNGEE. The CDR3 spans 15 residues. The V segment lost 7 bases and the J segment 1 base; nucleotides outside the gene matches: 8. The CDR3 DNA sequence: TGTGCCAGCGGCCCCTCTAGCGGGGGATCCTACGAGCAGTACTTC. Translating it yields CASGPSSGGSYEQYF. Looking up the rest from reference TRBV9 and TRBJ2-7 gives the full variable domain: DSGVTQTPKHLITATGQRVTLRCSPRSGDLSVYWYQQSLDQGLQFLIQYYNGEERAKGNILERFSAQQFPDLHSELNLSSLELGDSALYFCASGPSSGGSYEQYFGPGTRLTVT.

The CDR3 bases are TGTGCCAGTAGTATAGATGCCGGGACAGGGAGTTACGAGCAGTACTTC. This codes for CASSIDAGTGSYEQYF. The chain joins TRBV19 to TRBJ2-7; 9 positions match TRBD1. CDR1 and CDR2 from the germline V gene are LNHDA and SQIVND (reference sequence). Trimming cost V 0 bases and J 4 bases; bases outside gene matches: 7. The CDR3 is 16 amino acids. Based on the CDR3 plus reference TRBV19 and TRBJ2-7, the full variable domain is DGGITQSPKYLFRKEGQNVTLSCEQNLNHDAMYWYRQDPGQGLRLIYYSQIVNDFQKGDIAEGYSVSREKKESFPLTVTSAQKNPTAFYLCASSIDAGTGSYEQYFGPGTRLTVT.

V is TRBV10-3 and J is TRBJ2-7, with TRBD2 matching 10 bases. The junction had 4 bases not matched to a gene; V was cut back by 6 bases and J by 2 bases. The CDR3 has 14 amino acids. CDR1 is ENHRY and CDR2 is SYGVKD in the germline V gene. Here the CDR3 reads CAIRRGLATYEQYF. The CDR3 DNA follows: TGTGCCATCAGACGGGGACTAGCGACCTACGAGCAGTACTTC.

In nucleotides, the CDR3 is TGTGCCAGTAGCCACGCTCTGGCAGGGGCGAACACTGAAGCTTTCTTT. Translated, it gives CASSHALAGANTEAFF. The chain uses TRBV19 and TRBJ1-1; D is perhaps TRBD1 (6 bases). Germline V gene lookup returns CDR1 LNHDA and CDR2 SQIVND (reference sequence). This CDR3 spans 16 amino acids. V lost 6 bases and J lost 1, with 18 bases in between.

The chain recombines TRBV28 with TRBJ2-7; TRBD1 might be the D (6 bases). The germline V and J ends were trimmed by 5 bases and 5 bases, with 13 bases remaining between them. The CDR3 spans 13 residues. The germline V gene has CDR1 MDHEN and CDR2 SYDVKM. CDR3 residues: CASSPSTGNEQYF. In DNA form, the CDR3 reads TGTGCCAGCAGTCCGTCAACAGGGAACGAGCAGTACTTC.

This clone was counted between two and nine times. The V call is TRBV10-3, the J call TRBJ1-5; no definite D call. With 4 bases removed from V and 4 bases from J, the gap between germline ends came to 8 bases. The germline V gene encodes CDR1 ENHRY and CDR2 SYGVKD. The CDR3 runs 13 residues. CDR3 in amino acids: CAISVELNQPQHF. CDR3 bases: TGTGCCATCAGTGTCGAACTGAATCAGCCCCAGCATTTT.

This sequence joins TRBV5-4 and TRBJ2-1; 10 bases fit TRBD1. CDR3 size: 16 residues. Germline CDR1 reads SGHNT; CDR2 reads YYREEE (reference sequence). V was clipped by 4 bases and J by 4 bases; unmatched bases: 8. The CDR3 sequence is CASSRGGQGGYNEQFF. The DNA for the CDR3 is TGTGCCAGCAGCCGGGGCGGACAGGGGGGTTACAATGAGCAGTTCTTC.

The gene calls are TRBV28 and TRBJ2-7, with D perhaps TRBD1 (6 bases). Germline CDR1 reads MDHEN; CDR2 reads SYDVKM. The length of the CDR3 is 13 residues. V gave up 0 bases and J gave up 7 bases, with 10 bases separating them. CDR3 sequence reads: CASSLWGQGEQYF. CDR3 bases: TGTGCCAGCAGTTTATGGGGCCAGGGGGAGCAGTACTTC.

J is TRBJ1-6 and V is TRBV19; no firm D call. The germline V gene encodes CDR1 LNHDA and CDR2 SQIVND (reference sequence). The CDR3 loop spans 12 amino acids. The V gene lost 8 bases and the J gene lost 8 bases, with 10 bases spanning the gap. CDR3 sequence: CASGWEDSPLHF. The CDR3 bases are TGTGCCAGTGGATGGGAGGATTCACCCCTCCACTTT.

The rearrangement joins TRBV6-1 to TRBJ1-2; no firm D call. The CDR3 is 15 residues long. Per the germline V gene, CDR1 is MNHNS and CDR2 is SASEGT. V was cut by 1 base and J by 6 bases, with 15 bases left in between. CDR3 amino acids: CASSEGGPYKNGYTF. Written as DNA, the CDR3 is TGTGCCAGCAGTGAAGGAGGTCCGTACAAAAATGGCTACACCTTC.

The chain recombines TRBV2 with TRBJ1-6, with D perhaps TRBD1 (6 bases). The V end lost 7 bases, the J end lost 2 bases, and 12 bases lay between the germline ends. CDR3 size: 15 residues. In germline, CDR1 is SNHLY, CDR2 FYNNEI. The CDR3 is CASTYRVPYNSPLHF. CDR3 bases: TGTGCCAGCACGTACAGGGTGCCCTATAATTCACCCCTCCACTTT.

V is TRBV27 and J is TRBJ2-7; TRBD1 matches 12 bases. This CDR3 has 17 amino acids. The V segment lost 5 bases and the J segment 4 bases; nucleotides outside the gene matches: 12. Germline lookup yields CDR1 MNHEY and CDR2 SMNVEV (reference sequence). The CDR3 DNA follows: TGTGCCAGCAGTCCAGCCTCCCCGGGACAGGGGGCTTACGAGCAGTACTTC. It encodes CASSPASPGQGAYEQYF.

The chain is built from TRBV4-3 and TRBJ1-2, with 7 bases that match TRBD1. Germline assignment: CDR1 LGHNA and CDR2 YSLEER. The CDR3 is 13 amino acids. Germline trimming cut 0 bases from V and 7 bases from J; bases unmatched to any gene: 2. CDR3 region: CASSQEYRGGYTF. CDR3 nucleotides: TGCGCCAGCAGCCAAGAATACAGGGGTGGCTACACCTTC.

J is TRBJ2-7 and V is TRBV13; TRBD1 aligns across 8 bases. This CDR3 is 18 amino acids long. Trimming at V came to 5 bases and at J to 0 bases, leaving 15 bases not matched to a gene. Germline V gives CDR1 PRHDT, CDR2 FYEKMQ (reference sequence). CDR3 region: CASSLLPRQGPFSYEQYF. The CDR3 bases are TGTGCCAGCAGCCTCCTCCCGAGACAGGGGCCCTTCTCCTACGAGCAGTACTTC. Using reference TRBV13 and TRBJ2-7 for the parts outside the CDR3, the full variable domain is AAGVIQSPRHLIKEKRETATLKCYPIPRHDTVYWYQQGPGQDPQFLISFYEKMQSDKGSIPDRFSAQQFSDYHSELNMSSLELGDSALYFCASSLLPRQGPFSYEQYFGPGTRLTVT.

The rearrangement links TRBV4-1 to TRBJ1-1; TRBD1 might be the D (6 bases). This CDR3 spans 13 amino acids. V lost 4 bases and J 5 bases, leaving 11 bases between the germline ends. Germline V gene lookup returns CDR1 MGHRA and CDR2 YSYEKL. The CDR3 DNA follows: TGCGCCAGCAGCCTTTCAAGGGGGACTGAAGCTTTCTTT. Translation: CASSLSRGTEAFF.

This rearrangement joins TRBV6-1 to TRBJ2-1; weak D call: TRBD1 (7 bases). Germline V CDR1 and CDR2: MNHNS, SASEGT. The CDR3 spans 15 residues. Trimming pared 2 bases from V and 6 bases from J, leaving 14 bases between. The CDR3 here is CASSERRQGGNEQFF. DNA of the CDR3: TGTGCCAGCAGTGAAAGGAGACAGGGAGGCAATGAGCAGTTCTTC.